The rows below give T cell receptor beta chains drawn from one sample of a study of TIL therapy for anti-PD-1-resistant metastatic lung cancer. Method: immunoSEQ multiplex PCR; TCRdb's copy keeps in-frame clones and lacks some. In the table there are some 6,300 clones, 60% to 70% of which are singletons. The starting material was tumor tissue, obtained at baseline. The source of these receptors is a person aged 25 to 85 with non-small cell lung cancer. Both conserved end residues are part of each CDR3. Fields, in order: V gene, D gene, clone size, J gene, CDR3 protein, CDR3 DNA. D genes are given only for firm matches. Not every row has a clone size; where given, it reads once, few, many or a size class.

V gene: TRBV24-1
D gene: TRBD2
clone size: -
J gene: TRBJ2-3
CDR3 protein: CATSDYTSGGGTDTQYF
CDR3 DNA: TGTGCCACCAGTGACTATACAAGCGGGGGGGGAACAGATACGCAGTATTTT

V gene: TRBV2
D gene: TRBD1
clone size: few
J gene: TRBJ2-3
CDR3 protein: CASNGQGSTDTQYF
CDR3 DNA: TGTGCCAGCAACGGACAGGGGAGCACAGATACGCAGTATTTT

V gene: TRBV24-1
D gene: TRBD2
clone size: -
J gene: TRBJ2-3
CDR3 protein: CATSDASGSGDTQYF
CDR3 DNA: TGTGCCACCAGTGATGCTAGCGGGAGTGGAGATACGCAGTATTTT

V gene: TRBV19
D gene: -
clone size: -
J gene: TRBJ2-1
CDR3 protein: CASSIDRLRAWEQFF
CDR3 DNA: TGTGCCAGTAGTATAGATCGGCTCAGGGCTTGGGAGCAGTTCTTC

V gene: TRBV3-1/TRBV3-2
D gene: TRBD2
clone size: -
J gene: TRBJ2-5
CDR3 protein: CASSGTMGETQYF
CDR3 DNA: TGTGCCAGCAGCGGGACTATGGGGGAGACCCAGTACTTC

V gene: TRBV6-6
D gene: -
clone size: -
J gene: TRBJ1-3
CDR3 protein: CASSYDGTSSGNTIYF
CDR3 DNA: TGTGCCAGCAGTTATGATGGGACCAGCTCTGGAAACACCATATATTTT

V gene: TRBV19
D gene: -
clone size: few
J gene: TRBJ1-1
CDR3 protein: CASLQREVNTEAFF
CDR3 DNA: TGTGCCAGTTTACAGCGGGAGGTGAACACTGAAGCTTTCTTT

V gene: TRBV19
D gene: -
clone size: -
J gene: TRBJ1-4
CDR3 protein: CASSLDTNEKLFF
CDR3 DNA: TGTGCCAGTTCCCTCGACACTAATGAAAAACTGTTTTTT

V gene: TRBV5-6
D gene: -
clone size: -
J gene: TRBJ2-1
CDR3 protein: CASRVVDEQFF
CDR3 DNA: TGTGCCAGCAGGGTGGTGGATGAGCAGTTCTTC

V gene: TRBV3-1/TRBV3-2
D gene: -
clone size: -
J gene: TRBJ2-2
CDR3 protein: CASSQKEYTGELFF
CDR3 DNA: TGTGCCAGCAGCCAAAAAGAGTACACCGGGGAGCTGTTTTTT

V gene: TRBV7-5
D gene: -
clone size: -
J gene: TRBJ1-2
CDR3 protein: CVRSPLGQGKGTYGYTF
CDR3 DNA: TGTGTCAGAAGTCCCCTGGGACAGGGGAAAGGTACCTATGGCTACACCTTC

V gene: TRBV6-5
D gene: -
clone size: medium-sized
J gene: TRBJ1-5
CDR3 protein: CASKSPGRQPQHF
CDR3 DNA: TGTGCCAGCAAATCACCGGGAAGGCAGCCCCAGCATTTT

V gene: TRBV20-1
D gene: -
clone size: -
J gene: TRBJ1-5
CDR3 protein: CSASSGAHQPQHF
CDR3 DNA: TGCAGTGCTAGTTCCGGGGCCCATCAGCCCCAGCATTTT

V gene: TRBV27
D gene: TRBD2
clone size: -
J gene: TRBJ2-3
CDR3 protein: CASSARLAGRTDTQYF
CDR3 DNA: TGTGCCAGCAGTGCCAGACTAGCGGGGCGCACAGATACGCAGTATTTT

V gene: TRBV6-5
D gene: -
clone size: -
J gene: TRBJ1-2
CDR3 protein: CASSYSGVAGKGYTF
CDR3 DNA: TGTGCCAGCAGTTACTCGGGTGTCGCAGGGAAGGGCTACACCTTC

V gene: TRBV12-3/TRBV12-4
D gene: -
clone size: -
J gene: TRBJ1-4
CDR3 protein: CASSLRENEKLFF
CDR3 DNA: TGTGCCAGCAGTTTGCGGGAAAATGAAAAACTGTTTTTT

V gene: TRBV18
D gene: -
clone size: -
J gene: TRBJ2-7
CDR3 protein: CASSLDYGEGEQYF
CDR3 DNA: TGTGCCAGCTCGTTAGATTACGGAGAGGGCGAGCAGTACTTC

V gene: TRBV6-6
D gene: TRBD1
clone size: -
J gene: TRBJ1-2
CDR3 protein: CASSPQMTGQGGWGGYTF
CDR3 DNA: TGTGCCAGCAGTCCCCAAATGACGGGACAGGGAGGTTGGGGTGGCTACACCTTC

V gene: TRBV10-3
D gene: -
clone size: few
J gene: TRBJ1-1
CDR3 protein: CAIRAGVNTEAFF
CDR3 DNA: TGTGCCATCAGGGCAGGGGTGAACACTGAAGCTTTCTTT

V gene: TRBV7-6
D gene: -
clone size: medium-sized
J gene: TRBJ2-3
CDR3 protein: CASSPWADTQYF
CDR3 DNA: TGTGCCAGCAGCCCCTGGGCAGATACGCAGTATTTT

V gene: TRBV20-1
D gene: TRBD2
clone size: few
J gene: TRBJ2-3
CDR3 protein: CSASELLAGGTFPTQYF
CDR3 DNA: TGCAGTGCTAGTGAGCTCCTAGCGGGGGGTACCTTCCCTACGCAGTATTTT

V gene: TRBV5-6
D gene: -
clone size: -
J gene: TRBJ2-5
CDR3 protein: CASSPGRRETQYF
CDR3 DNA: TGTGCCAGCAGCCCCGGAAGGAGAGAGACCCAGTACTTC

V gene: TRBV19
D gene: TRBD1
clone size: -
J gene: TRBJ1-5
CDR3 protein: CASTEGQYQPQHF
CDR3 DNA: TGTGCCAGTACGGAGGGACAGTATCAGCCCCAGCATTTT

V gene: TRBV5-1
D gene: -
clone size: -
J gene: TRBJ1-5
CDR3 protein: CASSLAGLSNQPQHF
CDR3 DNA: TGCGCCAGCAGCTTGGCCGGGCTCAGCAATCAGCCCCAGCATTTT

V gene: TRBV5-1
D gene: -
clone size: -
J gene: TRBJ1-4
CDR3 protein: CASSLSRGDEKLFF
CDR3 DNA: TGCGCCAGCAGCTTGTCCAGGGGCGATGAAAAACTGTTTTTT

V gene: TRBV5-5
D gene: -
clone size: -
J gene: TRBJ1-1
CDR3 protein: CASSQMRGTEAFF
CDR3 DNA: TGTGCCAGCAGCCAGATGAGGGGCACTGAAGCTTTCTTT

V gene: TRBV19
D gene: TRBD1
clone size: -
J gene: TRBJ2-7
CDR3 protein: CASRGTGDYEQYF
CDR3 DNA: TGTGCCAGTAGGGGGACAGGCGACTACGAGCAGTACTTC

V gene: TRBV29-1
D gene: -
clone size: -
J gene: TRBJ1-1
CDR3 protein: CSVVQGSNTEAFF
CDR3 DNA: TGCAGCGTTGTCCAGGGGTCGAACACTGAAGCTTTCTTT

V gene: TRBV2
D gene: -
clone size: -
J gene: TRBJ2-1
CDR3 protein: CASSAIGANEQFF
CDR3 DNA: TGTGCCAGCAGCGCAATAGGGGCCAATGAGCAGTTCTTC

V gene: TRBV20-1
D gene: -
clone size: -
J gene: TRBJ1-6
CDR3 protein: CSASRQGNSPLHF
CDR3 DNA: TGCAGTGCTAGTCGTCAGGGGAATTCACCCCTCCACTTT

V gene: TRBV4-2
D gene: TRBD1
clone size: -
J gene: TRBJ1-2
CDR3 protein: CASSQGQGVDYGYTF
CDR3 DNA: TGTGCCAGCAGCCAAGGACAGGGGGTTGACTATGGCTACACCTTC

V gene: TRBV5-6
D gene: TRBD1
clone size: few
J gene: TRBJ2-4
CDR3 protein: CASSLDRGKFQYF
CDR3 DNA: TGTGCCAGCAGCTTGGACAGGGGAAAGTTTCAGTACTTC

V gene: TRBV5-1
D gene: TRBD2
clone size: -
J gene: TRBJ2-7
CDR3 protein: CASSLEVSGRAYEQYF
CDR3 DNA: TGCGCCAGCAGCTTGGAGGTTAGCGGGAGGGCCTACGAGCAGTACTTC

V gene: TRBV19
D gene: TRBD1
clone size: once
J gene: TRBJ1-1
CDR3 protein: CASSIRSTGRNTEAFF
CDR3 DNA: TGTGCCAGTAGTATACGATCGACAGGGCGCAACACTGAAGCTTTCTTT

V gene: TRBV9
D gene: TRBD2
clone size: -
J gene: TRBJ2-5
CDR3 protein: CASSARDYHGETQYF
CDR3 DNA: TGTGCCAGCAGCGCCCGGGACTATCACGGAGAGACCCAGTACTTC

V gene: TRBV12-3/TRBV12-4
D gene: -
clone size: few
J gene: TRBJ2-3
CDR3 protein: CASRGTTDTQYF
CDR3 DNA: TGTGCCAGCAGGGGGACAACCGATACGCAGTATTTT

V gene: TRBV18
D gene: TRBD1
clone size: -
J gene: TRBJ1-1
CDR3 protein: CASSTRDRGFGTEAFF
CDR3 DNA: TGTGCCAGCTCAACCCGGGACAGGGGTTTCGGCACTGAAGCTTTCTTT

V gene: TRBV14
D gene: TRBD1
clone size: few
J gene: TRBJ1-1
CDR3 protein: CASSRRDRVVTEAFF
CDR3 DNA: TGTGCCAGCAGCCGAAGGGACAGGGTGGTCACTGAAGCTTTCTTT

V gene: TRBV7-6
D gene: -
clone size: -
J gene: TRBJ1-6
CDR3 protein: CASSPRAWGMVGSPLHF
CDR3 DNA: TGTGCCAGCAGCCCAAGGGCTTGGGGGATGGTCGGGTCACCCCTCCACTTT